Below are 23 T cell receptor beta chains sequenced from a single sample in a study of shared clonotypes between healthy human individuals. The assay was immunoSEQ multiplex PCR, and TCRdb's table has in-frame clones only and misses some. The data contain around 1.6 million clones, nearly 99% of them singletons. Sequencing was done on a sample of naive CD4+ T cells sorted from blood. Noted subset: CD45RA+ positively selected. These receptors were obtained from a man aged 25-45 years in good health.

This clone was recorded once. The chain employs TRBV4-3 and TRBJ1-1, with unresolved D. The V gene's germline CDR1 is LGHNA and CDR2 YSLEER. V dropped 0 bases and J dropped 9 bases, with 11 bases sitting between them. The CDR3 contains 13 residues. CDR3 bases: TGCGCCAGCAGCCAAGATCGGGGAGTGAAAGCTTTCTTT. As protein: CASSQDRGVKAFF.

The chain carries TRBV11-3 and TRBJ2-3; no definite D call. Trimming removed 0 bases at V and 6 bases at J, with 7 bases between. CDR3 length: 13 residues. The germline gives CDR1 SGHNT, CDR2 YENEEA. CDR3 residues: CASSLEVRDTQYF. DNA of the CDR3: TGTGCCAGCAGCTTAGAGGTTCGGGATACGCAGTATTTT.

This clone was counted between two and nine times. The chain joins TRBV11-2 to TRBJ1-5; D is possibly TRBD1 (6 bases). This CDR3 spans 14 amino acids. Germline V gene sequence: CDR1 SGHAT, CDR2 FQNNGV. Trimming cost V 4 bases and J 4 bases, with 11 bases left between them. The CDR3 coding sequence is TGTGCCAGCAGCTCCGGACAGCGGAATCAGCCCCAGCATTTT. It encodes CASSSGQRNQPQHF.

The CDR3 sequence: CASSLGGVFSYEQYF. The CDR3 DNA reads TGTGCCAGCAGTTTAGGGGGGGTCTTTTCCTACGAGCAGTACTTC. The chain carries TRBV28 and TRBJ2-7; 7 bases are a match to TRBD2. The J segment lost 1 base and the V segment lost 2 bases, leaving 5 bases of the junction unmatched. CDR1 and CDR2 (germline): MDHEN, SYDVKM. This CDR3 has 15 amino acids. Full variable domain (remainder filled in from reference TRBV28 and TRBJ2-7): DVKVTQSSRYLVKRTGEKVFLECVQDMDHENMFWYRQDPGLGLRLIYFSYDVKMKEKGDIPEGYSVSREKKERFSLILESASTNQTSMYLCASSLGGVFSYEQYFGPGTRLTVT.

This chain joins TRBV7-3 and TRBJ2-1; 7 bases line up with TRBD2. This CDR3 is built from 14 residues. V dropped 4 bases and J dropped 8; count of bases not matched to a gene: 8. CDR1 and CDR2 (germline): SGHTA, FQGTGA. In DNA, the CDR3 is TGTGCCAGCAGCTCGGGACTATCTAGCGATGAGCAGTTCTTC. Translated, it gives CASSSGLSSDEQFF.

The CDR3 region is CASREILAKNIQYF. CDR3 in DNA: TGTGCCAGCCGGGAAATTCTAGCCAAAAACATTCAGTACTTC. The gene calls are TRBV27 and TRBJ2-4; possibly TRBD2 for D (5 bases). The CDR3 has 14 residues. Trimming removed 8 bases at V and 0 bases at J, with 11 bases between. Germline V gives CDR1 MNHEY, CDR2 SMNVEV (reference sequence).

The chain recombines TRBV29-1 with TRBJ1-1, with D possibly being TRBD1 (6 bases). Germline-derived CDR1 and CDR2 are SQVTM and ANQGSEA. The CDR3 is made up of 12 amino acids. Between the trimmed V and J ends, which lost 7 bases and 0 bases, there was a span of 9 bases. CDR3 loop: CSAGQLNTEAFF. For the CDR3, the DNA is TGCAGCGCCGGACAGTTGAACACTGAAGCTTTCTTT.

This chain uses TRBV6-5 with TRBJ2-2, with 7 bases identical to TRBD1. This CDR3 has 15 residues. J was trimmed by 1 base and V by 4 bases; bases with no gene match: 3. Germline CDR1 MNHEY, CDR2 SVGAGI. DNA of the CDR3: TGTGCCAGCAGTTCCGGGACAGAGAACACCGGGGAGCTGTTTTTT. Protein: CASSSGTENTGELFF.

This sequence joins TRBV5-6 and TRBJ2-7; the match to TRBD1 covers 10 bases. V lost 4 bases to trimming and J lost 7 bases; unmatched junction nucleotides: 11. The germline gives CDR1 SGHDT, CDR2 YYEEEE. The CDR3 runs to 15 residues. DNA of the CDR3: TGTGCCAGCAGCCCCATGACAGGGGGCGCACAGGAGCAGTACTTC. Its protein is CASSPMTGGAQEQYF.

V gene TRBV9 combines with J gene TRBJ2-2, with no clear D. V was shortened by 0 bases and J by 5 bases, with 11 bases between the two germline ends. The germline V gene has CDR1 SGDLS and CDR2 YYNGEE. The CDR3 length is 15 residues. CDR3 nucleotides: TGTGCCAGCAGCGTAGATAAAGGAATGACCGGGGAGCTGTTTTTT. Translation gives CASSVDKGMTGELFF.

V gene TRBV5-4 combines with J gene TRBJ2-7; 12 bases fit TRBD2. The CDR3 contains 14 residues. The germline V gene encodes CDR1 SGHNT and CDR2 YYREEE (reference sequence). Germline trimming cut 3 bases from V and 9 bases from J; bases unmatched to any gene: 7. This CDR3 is CASSSTSGSDRQYF. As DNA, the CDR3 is TGTGCCAGCAGCTCGACTAGCGGGAGTGATAGGCAGTACTTC. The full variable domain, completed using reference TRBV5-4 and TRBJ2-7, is ETGVTQSPTHLIKTRGQQVTLRCSSQSGHNTVSWYQQALGQGPQFIFQYYREEENGRGNFPPRFSGLQFPNYSSELNVNALELDDSALYLCASSSTSGSDRQYFGPGTRLTVT.

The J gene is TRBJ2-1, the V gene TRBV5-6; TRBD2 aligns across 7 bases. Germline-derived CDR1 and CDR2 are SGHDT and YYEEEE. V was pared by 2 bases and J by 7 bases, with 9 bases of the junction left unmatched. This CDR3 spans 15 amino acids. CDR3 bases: TGTGCCAGCAGCTTCCGGGCTAGCGGTAAAAATGAGCAGTTCTTC. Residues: CASSFRASGKNEQFF. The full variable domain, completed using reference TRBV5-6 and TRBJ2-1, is DAGVTQSPTHLIKTRGQQVTLRCSPKSGHDTVSWYQQALGQGPQFIFQYYEEEERQRGNFPDRFSGHQFPNYSSELNVNALLLGDSALYLCASSFRASGKNEQFFGPGTRLTVL.

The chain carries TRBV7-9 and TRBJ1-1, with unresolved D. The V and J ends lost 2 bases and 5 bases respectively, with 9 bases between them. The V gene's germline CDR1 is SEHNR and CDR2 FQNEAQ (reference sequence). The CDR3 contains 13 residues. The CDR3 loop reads CASSLPVLTEAFF. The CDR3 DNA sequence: TGTGCCAGCAGCTTACCGGTGTTGACTGAAGCTTTCTTT.

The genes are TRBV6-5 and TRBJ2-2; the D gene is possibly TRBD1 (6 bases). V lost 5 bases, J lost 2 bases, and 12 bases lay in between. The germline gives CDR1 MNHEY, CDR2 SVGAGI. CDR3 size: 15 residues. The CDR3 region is CASSQQGSNTGELFF. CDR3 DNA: TGTGCCAGCAGTCAACAGGGATCCAACACCGGGGAGCTGTTTTTT.

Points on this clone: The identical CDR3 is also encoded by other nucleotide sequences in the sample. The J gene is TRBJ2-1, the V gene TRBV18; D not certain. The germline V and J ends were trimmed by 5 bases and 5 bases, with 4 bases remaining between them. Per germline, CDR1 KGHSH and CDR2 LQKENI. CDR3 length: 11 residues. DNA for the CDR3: TGTGCCAGCTCAGCGAACAATGAGCAGTTCTTC. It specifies CASSANNEQFF.

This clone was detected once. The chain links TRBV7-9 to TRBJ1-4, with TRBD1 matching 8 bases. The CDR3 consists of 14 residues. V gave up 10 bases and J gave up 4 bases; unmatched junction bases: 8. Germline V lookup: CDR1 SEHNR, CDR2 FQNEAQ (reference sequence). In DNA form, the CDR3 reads TGTGCCACCCGTATGGGACAGGTTAATGAAAAACTGTTTTTT. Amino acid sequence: CATRMGQVNEKLFF.

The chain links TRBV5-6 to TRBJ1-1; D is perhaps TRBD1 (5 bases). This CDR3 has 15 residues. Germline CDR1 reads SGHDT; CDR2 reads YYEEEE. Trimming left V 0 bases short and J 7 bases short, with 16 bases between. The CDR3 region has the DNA TGTGCCAGCAGCTTGGGACAGTCGGTGTGGAGTGAAGCTTTCTTT. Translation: CASSLGQSVWSEAFF.

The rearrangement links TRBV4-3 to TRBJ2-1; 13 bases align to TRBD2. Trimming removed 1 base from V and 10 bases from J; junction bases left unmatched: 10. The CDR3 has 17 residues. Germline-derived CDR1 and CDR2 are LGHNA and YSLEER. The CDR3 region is CASSQVPTSGRAREQFF. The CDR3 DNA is TGCGCCAGCAGCCAAGTCCCTACTAGCGGGAGGGCTAGGGAGCAGTTCTTC.

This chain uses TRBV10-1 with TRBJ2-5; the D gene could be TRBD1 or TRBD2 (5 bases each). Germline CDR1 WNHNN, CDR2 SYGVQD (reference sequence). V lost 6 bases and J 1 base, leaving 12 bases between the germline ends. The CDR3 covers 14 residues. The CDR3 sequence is CASRYGTGQETQYF. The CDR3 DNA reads TGCGCCAGCAGATACGGGACGGGCCAAGAGACCCAGTACTTC.

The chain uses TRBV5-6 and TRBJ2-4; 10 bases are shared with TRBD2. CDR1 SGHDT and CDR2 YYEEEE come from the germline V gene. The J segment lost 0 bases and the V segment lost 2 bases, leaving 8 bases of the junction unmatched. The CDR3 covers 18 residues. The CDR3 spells CASSLTSGAYIAKNIQYF. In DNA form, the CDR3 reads TGTGCCAGCAGCTTAACTAGCGGGGCGTATATAGCCAAAAACATTCAGTACTTC. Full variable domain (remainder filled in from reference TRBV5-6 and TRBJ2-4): DAGVTQSPTHLIKTRGQQVTLRCSPKSGHDTVSWYQQALGQGPQFIFQYYEEEERQRGNFPDRFSGHQFPNYSSELNVNALLLGDSALYLCASSLTSGAYIAKNIQYFGAGTRLSVL.

DNA of the CDR3: TGTGCCAGCAGCGTAGCGACAGGGCAGCAGTACTTC. Protein sequence: CASSVATGQQYF. V is TRBV11-2 and J is TRBJ2-7; TRBD1 agrees at 7 bases. CDR1 and CDR2 from the germline V gene are SGHAT and FQNNGV. The CDR3 has 12 residues. The junction had 6 bases not matched to a gene; V was cut back by 5 bases and J by 8 bases.

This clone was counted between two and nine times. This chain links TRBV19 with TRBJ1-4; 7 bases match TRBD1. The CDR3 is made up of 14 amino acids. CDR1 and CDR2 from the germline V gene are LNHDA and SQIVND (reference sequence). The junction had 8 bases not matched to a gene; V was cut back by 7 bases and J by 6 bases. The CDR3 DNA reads TGTGCCAGTAAAGAGGGGGCGTCCTATGAAAAACTGTTTTTT. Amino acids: CASKEGASYEKLFF.

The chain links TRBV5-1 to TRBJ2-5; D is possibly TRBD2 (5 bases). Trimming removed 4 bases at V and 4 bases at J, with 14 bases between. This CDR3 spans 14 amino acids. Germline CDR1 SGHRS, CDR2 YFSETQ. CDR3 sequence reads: CASSPGRGAETQYF. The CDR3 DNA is TGCGCCAGCAGCCCAGGACGGGGAGCAGAGACCCAGTACTTC.